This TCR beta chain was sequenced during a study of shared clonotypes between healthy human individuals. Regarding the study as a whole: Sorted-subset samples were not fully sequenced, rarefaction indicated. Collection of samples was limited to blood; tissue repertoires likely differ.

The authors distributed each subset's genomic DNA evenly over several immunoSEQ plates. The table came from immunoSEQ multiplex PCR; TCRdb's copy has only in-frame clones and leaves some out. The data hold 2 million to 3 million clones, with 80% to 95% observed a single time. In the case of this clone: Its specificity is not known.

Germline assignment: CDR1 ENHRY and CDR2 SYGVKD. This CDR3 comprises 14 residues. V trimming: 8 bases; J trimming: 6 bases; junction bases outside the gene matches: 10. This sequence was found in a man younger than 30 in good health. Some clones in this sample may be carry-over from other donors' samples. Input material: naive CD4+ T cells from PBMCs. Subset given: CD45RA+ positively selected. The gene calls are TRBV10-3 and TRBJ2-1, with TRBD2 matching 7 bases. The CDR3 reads CAISAAGESNEQFF. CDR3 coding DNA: TGTGCCATCTCGGCCGCGGGAGAGTCCAATGAGCAGTTCTTC.